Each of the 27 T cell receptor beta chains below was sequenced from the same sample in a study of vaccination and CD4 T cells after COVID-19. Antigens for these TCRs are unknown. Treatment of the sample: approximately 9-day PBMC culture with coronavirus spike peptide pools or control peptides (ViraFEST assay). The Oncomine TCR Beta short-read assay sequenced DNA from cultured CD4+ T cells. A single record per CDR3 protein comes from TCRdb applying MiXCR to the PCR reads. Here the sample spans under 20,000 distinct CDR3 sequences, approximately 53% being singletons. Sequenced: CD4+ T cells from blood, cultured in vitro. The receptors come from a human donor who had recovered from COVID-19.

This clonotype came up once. The CDR3, as DNA: TGTGCCAGCAGCTTAGGTGGACTGGTTACTGAAGCTTTCTTT. This translates into CASSLGGLVTEAFF. V gene TRBV11-3 combines with J gene TRBJ1-1; unclear D gene. Germline V gene sequence: CDR1 SGHNT, CDR2 YENEEA. V lost 1 base and J lost 5, with 11 bases in between. The CDR3 extends over 14 amino acids.

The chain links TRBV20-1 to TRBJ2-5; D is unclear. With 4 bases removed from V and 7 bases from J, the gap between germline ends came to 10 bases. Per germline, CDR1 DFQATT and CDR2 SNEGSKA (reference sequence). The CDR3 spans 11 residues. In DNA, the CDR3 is TGCAGTGCTATGTCTGGTGTGACCCAGTACTTC. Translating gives CSAMSGVTQYF.

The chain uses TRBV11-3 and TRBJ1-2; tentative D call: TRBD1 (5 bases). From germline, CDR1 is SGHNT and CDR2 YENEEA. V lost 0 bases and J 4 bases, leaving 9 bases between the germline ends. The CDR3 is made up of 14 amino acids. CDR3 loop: CASSLDPGFYGYTF. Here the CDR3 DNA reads TGTGCCAGCAGCTTAGATCCAGGGTTCTATGGCTACACCTTC.

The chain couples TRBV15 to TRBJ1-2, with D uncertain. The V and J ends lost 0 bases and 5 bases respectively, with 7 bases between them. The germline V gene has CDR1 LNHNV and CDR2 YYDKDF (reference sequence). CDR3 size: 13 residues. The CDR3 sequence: CATSRDGEYGYTF. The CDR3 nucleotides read TGTGCCACCAGCAGAGACGGGGAGTATGGCTACACCTTC.

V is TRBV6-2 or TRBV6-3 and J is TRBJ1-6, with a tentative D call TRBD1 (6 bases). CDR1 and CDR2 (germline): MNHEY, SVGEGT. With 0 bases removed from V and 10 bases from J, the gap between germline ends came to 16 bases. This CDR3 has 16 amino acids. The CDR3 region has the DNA TGTGCCAGCAGTTACTCCGGTAGGGGGGGAAACTCACCCCTCCACTTT. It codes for CASSYSGRGGNSPLHF.

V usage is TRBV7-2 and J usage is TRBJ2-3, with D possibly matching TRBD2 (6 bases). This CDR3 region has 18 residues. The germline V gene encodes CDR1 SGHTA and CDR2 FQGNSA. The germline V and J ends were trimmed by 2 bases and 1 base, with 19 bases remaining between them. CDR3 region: CASSLSTSTETRTDTQYF. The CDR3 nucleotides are TGTGCCAGCAGCTTATCAACTAGCACAGAAACCCGCACAGATACGCAGTATTTT.

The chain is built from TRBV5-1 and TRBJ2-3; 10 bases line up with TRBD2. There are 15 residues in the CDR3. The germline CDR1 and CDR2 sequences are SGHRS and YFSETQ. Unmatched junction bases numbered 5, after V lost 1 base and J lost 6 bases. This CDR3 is CASSLLTSGEDTQYF. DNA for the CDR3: TGCGCCAGCAGCTTGTTAACTAGCGGGGAGGATACGCAGTATTTT. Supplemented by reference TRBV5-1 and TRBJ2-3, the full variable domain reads KAGVTQTPRYLIKTRGQQVTLSCSPISGHRSVSWYQQTPGQGLQFLFEYFSETQRNKGNFPGRFSGRQFSNSRSEMNVSTLELGDSALYLCASSLLTSGEDTQYFGPGTRLTVL.

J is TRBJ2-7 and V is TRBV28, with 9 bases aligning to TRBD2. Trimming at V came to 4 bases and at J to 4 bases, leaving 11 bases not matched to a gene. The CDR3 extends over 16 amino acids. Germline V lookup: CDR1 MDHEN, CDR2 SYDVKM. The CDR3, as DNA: TGTGCCAGCAGTTCTCTCGGTAGCGGGAGTCCGTACGAGCAGTACTTC. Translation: CASSSLGSGSPYEQYF.

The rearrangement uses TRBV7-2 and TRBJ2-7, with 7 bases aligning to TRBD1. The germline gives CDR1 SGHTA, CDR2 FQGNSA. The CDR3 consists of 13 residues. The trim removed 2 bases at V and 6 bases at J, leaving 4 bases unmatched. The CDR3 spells CASSLKGASEQYF. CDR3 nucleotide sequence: TGTGCCAGCAGCTTAAAGGGGGCAAGCGAGCAGTACTTC.

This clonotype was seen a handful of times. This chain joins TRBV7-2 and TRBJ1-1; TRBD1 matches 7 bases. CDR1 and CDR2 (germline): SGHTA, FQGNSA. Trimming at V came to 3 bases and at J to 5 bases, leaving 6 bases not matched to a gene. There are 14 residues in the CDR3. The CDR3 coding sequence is TGTGCCAGCAGCTTTCAGGGGGGTTGGACTGAAGCTTTCTTT. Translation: CASSFQGGWTEAFF.

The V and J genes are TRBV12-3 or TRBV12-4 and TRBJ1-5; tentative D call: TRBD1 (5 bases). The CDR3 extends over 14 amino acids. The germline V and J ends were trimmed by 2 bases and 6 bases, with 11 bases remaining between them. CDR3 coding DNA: TGTGCCAGCAGTTTACGAGGGGCGAGTCAGCCCCAGCATTTT. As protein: CASSLRGASQPQHF.

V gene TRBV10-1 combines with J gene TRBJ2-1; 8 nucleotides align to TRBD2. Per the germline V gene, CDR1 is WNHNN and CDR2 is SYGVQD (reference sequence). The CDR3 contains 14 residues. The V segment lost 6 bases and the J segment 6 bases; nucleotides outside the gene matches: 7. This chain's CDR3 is CASRSGGGCNEQFF. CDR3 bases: TGCGCCAGCAGGTCAGGCGGGGGGTGCAATGAGCAGTTCTTC.

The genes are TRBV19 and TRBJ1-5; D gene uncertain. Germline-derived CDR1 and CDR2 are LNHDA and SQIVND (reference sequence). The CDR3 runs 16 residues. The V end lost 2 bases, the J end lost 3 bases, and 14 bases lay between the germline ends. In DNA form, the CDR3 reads TGTGCCAGTAGTATAATAGGGCTGAAGCCCAATCAGCCCCAGCATTTT. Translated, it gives CASSIIGLKPNQPQHF.

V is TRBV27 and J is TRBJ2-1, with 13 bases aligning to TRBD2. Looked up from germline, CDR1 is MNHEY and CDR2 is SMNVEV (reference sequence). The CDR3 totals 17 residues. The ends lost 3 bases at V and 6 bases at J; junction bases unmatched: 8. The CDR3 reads CASSFRLAGGYPNEQFF. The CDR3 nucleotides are TGTGCCAGCAGTTTCCGACTAGCGGGGGGATACCCCAATGAGCAGTTCTTC.

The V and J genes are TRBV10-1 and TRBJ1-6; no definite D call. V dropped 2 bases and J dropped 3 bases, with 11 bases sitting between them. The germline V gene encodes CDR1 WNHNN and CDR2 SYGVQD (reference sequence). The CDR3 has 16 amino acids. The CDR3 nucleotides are TGCGCCAGCAGTGAGCGTACAGAATACTATAATTCACCCCTCCACTTT. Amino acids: CASSERTEYYNSPLHF.

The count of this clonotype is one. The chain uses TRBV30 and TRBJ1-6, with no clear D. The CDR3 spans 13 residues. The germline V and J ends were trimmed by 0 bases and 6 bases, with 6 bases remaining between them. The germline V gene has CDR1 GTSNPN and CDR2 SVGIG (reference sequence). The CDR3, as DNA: TGTGCCTGGAGTGTGGGGTTTAATTCACCCCTCCACTTT. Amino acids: CAWSVGFNSPLHF.

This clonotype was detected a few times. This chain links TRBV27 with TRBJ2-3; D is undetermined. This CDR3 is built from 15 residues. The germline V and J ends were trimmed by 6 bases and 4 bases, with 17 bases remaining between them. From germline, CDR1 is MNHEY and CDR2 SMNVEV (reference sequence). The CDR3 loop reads CASRAPATAADTQYF. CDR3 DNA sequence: TGTGCCAGCAGGGCGCCAGCCACGGCAGCAGATACGCAGTATTTT.

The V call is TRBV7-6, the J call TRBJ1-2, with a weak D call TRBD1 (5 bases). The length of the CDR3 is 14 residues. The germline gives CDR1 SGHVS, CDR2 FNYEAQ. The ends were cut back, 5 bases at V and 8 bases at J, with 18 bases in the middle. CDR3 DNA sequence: TGTGCCAGCAGCCTCCGGACAAGGGAGGGCGGCTACACCTTC. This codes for CASSLRTREGGYTF. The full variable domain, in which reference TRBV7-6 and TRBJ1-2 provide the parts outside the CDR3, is GAGVSQSPRYKVTKRGQDVALRCDPISGHVSLYWYRQALGQGPEFLTYFNYEAQQDKSGLPNDRFSAERPEGSISTLTIQRTEQRDSAMYRCASSLRTREGGYTFGSGTRLTVV.

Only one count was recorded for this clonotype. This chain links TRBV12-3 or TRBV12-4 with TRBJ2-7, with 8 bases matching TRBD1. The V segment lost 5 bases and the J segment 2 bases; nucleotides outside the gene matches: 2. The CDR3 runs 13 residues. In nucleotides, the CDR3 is TGTGCCAGCAGTGGGACAGGCGCCTACGAGCAGTACTTC. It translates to CASSGTGAYEQYF.

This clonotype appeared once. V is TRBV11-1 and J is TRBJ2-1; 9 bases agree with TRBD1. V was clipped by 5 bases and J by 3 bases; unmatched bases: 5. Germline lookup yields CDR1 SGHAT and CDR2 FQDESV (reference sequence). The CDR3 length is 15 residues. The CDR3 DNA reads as TGTGCCAGCAGCCGTACAGGGGGCAACTACAATGAGCAGTTCTTC. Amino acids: CASSRTGGNYNEQFF.

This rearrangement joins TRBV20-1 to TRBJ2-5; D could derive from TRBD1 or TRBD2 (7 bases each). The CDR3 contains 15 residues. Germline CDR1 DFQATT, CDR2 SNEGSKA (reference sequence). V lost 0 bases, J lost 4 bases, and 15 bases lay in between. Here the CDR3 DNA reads TGCAGTGCTAGAGATTACCAGGGGGGGCGAGAGACCCAGTACTTC. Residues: CSARDYQGGRETQYF.

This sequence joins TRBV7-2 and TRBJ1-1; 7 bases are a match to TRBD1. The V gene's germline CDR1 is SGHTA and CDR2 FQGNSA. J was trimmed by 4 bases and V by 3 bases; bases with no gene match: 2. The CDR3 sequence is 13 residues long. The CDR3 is CASSFGQATEAFF. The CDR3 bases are TGTGCCAGCAGCTTCGGACAGGCCACTGAAGCTTTCTTT.

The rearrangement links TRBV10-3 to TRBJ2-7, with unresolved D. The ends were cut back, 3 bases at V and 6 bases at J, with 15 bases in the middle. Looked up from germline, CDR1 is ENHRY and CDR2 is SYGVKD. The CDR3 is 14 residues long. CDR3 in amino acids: CAISDYSRIGEQYF. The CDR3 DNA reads TGTGCCATCAGTGATTATAGTCGGATAGGCGAGCAGTACTTC.

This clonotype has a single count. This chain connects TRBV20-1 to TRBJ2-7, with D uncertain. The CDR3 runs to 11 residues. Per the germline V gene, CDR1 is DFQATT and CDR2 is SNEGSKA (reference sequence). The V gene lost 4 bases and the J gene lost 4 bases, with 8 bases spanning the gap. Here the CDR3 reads CSATESYEQYF. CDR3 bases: TGCAGTGCTACCGAGAGTTACGAGCAGTACTTC.

CDR3 DNA sequence: TGTGCCAGCAGCTTAGCCGGCGCCGGTGCTAACTATGGCTACACCTTC. Amino acid sequence: CASSLAGAGANYGYTF. The rearrangement links TRBV7-2 to TRBJ1-2, with unresolved D. CDR3 length equals 16 residues. Germline V gene sequence: CDR1 SGHTA, CDR2 FQGNSA. V was trimmed by 0 bases and J by 0 bases, leaving 11 bases between them. The full variable domain, rest sourced from reference TRBV7-2 and TRBJ1-2, is GAGVSQSPSNKVTEKGKDVELRCDPISGHTALYWYRQSLGQGLEFLIYFQGNSAPDKSGLPSDRFSAERTGGSVSTLTIQRTQQEDSAVYLCASSLAGAGANYGYTFGSGTRLTVV.

In nucleotides, the CDR3 is TGCAGTGCTAGACCCGCGGGCGGGAGCCTTTACGAGCAGTACTTC. This gives the protein CSARPAGGSLYEQYF. The rearrangement joins TRBV20-1 to TRBJ2-7; 7 bases fit TRBD2. Germline V gene sequence: CDR1 DFQATT, CDR2 SNEGSKA (reference sequence). V dropped 2 bases and J dropped 4; count of bases not matched to a gene: 11. This CDR3 has 15 amino acids.

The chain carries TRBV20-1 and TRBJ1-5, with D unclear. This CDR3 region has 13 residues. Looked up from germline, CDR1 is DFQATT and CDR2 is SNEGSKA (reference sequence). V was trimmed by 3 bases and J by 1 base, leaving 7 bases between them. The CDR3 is CSASRRSNQPQHF. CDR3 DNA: TGCAGTGCTAGCAGAAGGAGCAATCAGCCCCAGCATTTT.